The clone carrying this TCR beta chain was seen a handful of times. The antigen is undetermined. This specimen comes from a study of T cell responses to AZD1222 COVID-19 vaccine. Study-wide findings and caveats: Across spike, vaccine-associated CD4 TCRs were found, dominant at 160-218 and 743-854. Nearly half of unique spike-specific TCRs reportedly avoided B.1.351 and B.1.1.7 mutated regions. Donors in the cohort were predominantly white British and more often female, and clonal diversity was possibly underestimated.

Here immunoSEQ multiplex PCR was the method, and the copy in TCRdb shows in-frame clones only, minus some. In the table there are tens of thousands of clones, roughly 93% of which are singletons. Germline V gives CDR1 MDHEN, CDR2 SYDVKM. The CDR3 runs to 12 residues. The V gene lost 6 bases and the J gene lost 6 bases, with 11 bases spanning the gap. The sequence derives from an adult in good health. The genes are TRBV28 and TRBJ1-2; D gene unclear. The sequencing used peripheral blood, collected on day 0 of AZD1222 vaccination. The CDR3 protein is CASSVLKDGYTF. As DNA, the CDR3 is TGTGCCAGCAGCGTTTTGAAGGATGGCTACACCTTC.